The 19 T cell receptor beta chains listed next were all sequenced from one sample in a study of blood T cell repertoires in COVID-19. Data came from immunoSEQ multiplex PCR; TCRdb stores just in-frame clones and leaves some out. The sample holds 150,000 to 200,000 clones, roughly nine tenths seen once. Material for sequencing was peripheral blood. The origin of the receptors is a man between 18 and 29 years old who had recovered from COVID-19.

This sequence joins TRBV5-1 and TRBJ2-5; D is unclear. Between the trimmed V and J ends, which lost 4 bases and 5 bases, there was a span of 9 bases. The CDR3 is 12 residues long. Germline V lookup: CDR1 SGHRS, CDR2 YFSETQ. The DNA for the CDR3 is TGCGCCAGCAGCATAAACGGGGAGACCCAGTACTTC. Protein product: CASSINGETQYF.

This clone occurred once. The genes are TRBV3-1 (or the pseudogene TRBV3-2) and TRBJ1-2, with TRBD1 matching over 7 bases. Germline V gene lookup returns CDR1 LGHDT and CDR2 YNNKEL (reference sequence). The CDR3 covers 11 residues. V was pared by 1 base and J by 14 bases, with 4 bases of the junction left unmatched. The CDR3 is CASSQGTGETF. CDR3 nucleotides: TGTGCCAGCAGCCAAGGGACAGGTGAAACCTTC.

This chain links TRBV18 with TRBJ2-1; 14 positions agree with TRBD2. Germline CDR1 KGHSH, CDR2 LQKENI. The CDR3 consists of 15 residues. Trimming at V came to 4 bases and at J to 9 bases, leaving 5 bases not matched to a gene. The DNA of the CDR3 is TGTGCCAGCTCACAAGGACTAGCGGGAGGCGGTGAGCAGTTCTTC. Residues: CASSQGLAGGGEQFF.

The CDR3, as DNA: TGTGCCAGCAGCTCCATGCAGGGGGGTGCCTACGAGCAGTACTTC. Its protein is CASSSMQGGAYEQYF. The J gene is TRBJ2-7, the V gene TRBV7-8; tentative D call: TRBD1 (7 bases). This CDR3 is 15 amino acids long. Trimming cost V 4 bases and J 2 bases, with 15 bases left between them. Looked up from germline, CDR1 is SGHVS and CDR2 is FQNEAQ. The complete variable domain, with remaining parts taken from reference TRBV7-8 and TRBJ2-7, reads GAGVSQSPRYKVAKRGQDVALRCDPISGHVSLFWYQQALGQGPEFLTYFQNEAQLDKSGLPSDRFFAERPEGSVSTLKIQRTQQEDSAVYLCASSSMQGGAYEQYFGPGTRLTVT.

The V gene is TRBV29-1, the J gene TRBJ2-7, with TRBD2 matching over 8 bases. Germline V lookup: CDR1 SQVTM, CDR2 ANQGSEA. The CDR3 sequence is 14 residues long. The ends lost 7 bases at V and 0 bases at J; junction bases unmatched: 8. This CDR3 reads CSARGGRSSYEQYF. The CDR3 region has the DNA TGCAGCGCTCGGGGCGGGAGGAGCTCCTACGAGCAGTACTTC.

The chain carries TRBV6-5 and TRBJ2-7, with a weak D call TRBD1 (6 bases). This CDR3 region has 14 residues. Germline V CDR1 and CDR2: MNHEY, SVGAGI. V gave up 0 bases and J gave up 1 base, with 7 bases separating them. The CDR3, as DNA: TGTGCCAGCAGTTACTCCGGACAGTCCTACGAGCAGTACTTC. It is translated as CASSYSGQSYEQYF.

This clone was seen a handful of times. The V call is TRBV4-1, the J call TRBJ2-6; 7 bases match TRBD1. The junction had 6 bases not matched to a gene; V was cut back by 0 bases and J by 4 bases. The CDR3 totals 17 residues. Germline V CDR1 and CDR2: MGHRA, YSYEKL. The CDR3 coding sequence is TGCGCCAGCAGCCAAGACGAAGGGGGCTGGGGGGCCAACGTCCTGACTTTC. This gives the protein CASSQDEGGWGANVLTF.

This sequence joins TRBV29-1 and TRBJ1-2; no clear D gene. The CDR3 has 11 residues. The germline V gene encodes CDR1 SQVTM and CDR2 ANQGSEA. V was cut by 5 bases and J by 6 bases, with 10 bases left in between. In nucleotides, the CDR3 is TGCAGCGTTCTTTTCACGGATGGCTACACCTTC. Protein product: CSVLFTDGYTF.

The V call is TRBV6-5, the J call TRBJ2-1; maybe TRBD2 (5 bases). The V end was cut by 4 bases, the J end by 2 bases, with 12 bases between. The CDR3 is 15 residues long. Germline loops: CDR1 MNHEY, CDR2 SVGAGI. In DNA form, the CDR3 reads TGTGCCAGCAGTTTGGGTCCAGCGGCCTACAATGAGCAGTTCTTC. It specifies CASSLGPAAYNEQFF.

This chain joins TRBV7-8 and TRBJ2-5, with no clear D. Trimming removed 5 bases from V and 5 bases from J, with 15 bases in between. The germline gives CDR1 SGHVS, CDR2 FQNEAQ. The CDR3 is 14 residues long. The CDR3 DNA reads TGTGCCAGCAGCCCCCCAGGTGTTTCGGAGACCCAGTACTTC. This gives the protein CASSPPGVSETQYF.

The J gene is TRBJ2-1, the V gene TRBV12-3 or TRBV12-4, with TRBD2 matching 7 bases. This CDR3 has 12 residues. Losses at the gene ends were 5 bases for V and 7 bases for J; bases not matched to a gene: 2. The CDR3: CASSQLANEQFF. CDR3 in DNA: TGTGCCAGCAGTCAACTAGCGAATGAGCAGTTCTTC.

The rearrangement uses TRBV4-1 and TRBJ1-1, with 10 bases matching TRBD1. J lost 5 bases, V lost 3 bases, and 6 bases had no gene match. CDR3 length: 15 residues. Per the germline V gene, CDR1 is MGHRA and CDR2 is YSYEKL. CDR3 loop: CASSQMGTGETEAFF. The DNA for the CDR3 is TGCGCCAGCAGCCAGATGGGGACAGGGGAAACTGAAGCTTTCTTT.

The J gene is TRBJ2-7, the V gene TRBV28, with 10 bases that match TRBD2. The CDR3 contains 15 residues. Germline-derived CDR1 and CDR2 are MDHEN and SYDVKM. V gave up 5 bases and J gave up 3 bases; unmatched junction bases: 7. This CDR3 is CASSLKASGSYEQYF. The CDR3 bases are TGTGCCAGCAGTCTTAAGGCTAGCGGGAGCTACGAGCAGTACTTC.

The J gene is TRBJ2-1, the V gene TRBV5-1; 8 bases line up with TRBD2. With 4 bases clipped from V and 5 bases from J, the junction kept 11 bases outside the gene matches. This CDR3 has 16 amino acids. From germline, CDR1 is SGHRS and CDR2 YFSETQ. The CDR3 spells CASSLIYLAGDNEQFF. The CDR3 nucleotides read TGCGCCAGCAGCCTTATTTACCTAGCGGGCGACAATGAGCAGTTCTTC.

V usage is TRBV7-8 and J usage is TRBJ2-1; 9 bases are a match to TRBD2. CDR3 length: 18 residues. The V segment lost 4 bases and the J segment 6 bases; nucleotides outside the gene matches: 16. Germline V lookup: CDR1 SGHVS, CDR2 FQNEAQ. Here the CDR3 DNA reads TGTGCCAGCAGCTCGGCAAGGGGGGCGGGAGGGCCGGCCAATGAGCAGTTCTTC. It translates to CASSSARGAGGPANEQFF.

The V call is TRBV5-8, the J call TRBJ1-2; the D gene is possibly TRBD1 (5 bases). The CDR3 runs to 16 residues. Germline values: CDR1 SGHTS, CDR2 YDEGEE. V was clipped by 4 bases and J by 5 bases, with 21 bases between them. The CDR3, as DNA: TGTGCCAGCAGCCTGCAGGGAATCTTGGATCTATATGGCTACACCTTC. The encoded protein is CASSLQGILDLYGYTF.

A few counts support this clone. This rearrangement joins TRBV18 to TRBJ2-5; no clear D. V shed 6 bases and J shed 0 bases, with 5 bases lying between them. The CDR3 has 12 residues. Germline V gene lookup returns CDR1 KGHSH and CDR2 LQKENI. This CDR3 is CASSLYQETQYF. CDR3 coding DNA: TGTGCCAGCTCCCTGTACCAAGAGACCCAGTACTTC.

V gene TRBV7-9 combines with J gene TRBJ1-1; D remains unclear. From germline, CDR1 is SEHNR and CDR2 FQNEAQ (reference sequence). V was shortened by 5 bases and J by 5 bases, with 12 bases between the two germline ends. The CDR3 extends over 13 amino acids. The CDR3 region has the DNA TGTGCCAGCAGCCCCCCCCCGGGAACTGAAGCTTTCTTT. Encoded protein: CASSPPPGTEAFF.

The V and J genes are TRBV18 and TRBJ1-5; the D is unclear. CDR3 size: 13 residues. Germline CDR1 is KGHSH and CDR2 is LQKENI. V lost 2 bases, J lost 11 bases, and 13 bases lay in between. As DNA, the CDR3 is TGTGCCAGCTCACCAGCGAGGAGCGAAGCCCAGCATTTT. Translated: CASSPARSEAQHF.